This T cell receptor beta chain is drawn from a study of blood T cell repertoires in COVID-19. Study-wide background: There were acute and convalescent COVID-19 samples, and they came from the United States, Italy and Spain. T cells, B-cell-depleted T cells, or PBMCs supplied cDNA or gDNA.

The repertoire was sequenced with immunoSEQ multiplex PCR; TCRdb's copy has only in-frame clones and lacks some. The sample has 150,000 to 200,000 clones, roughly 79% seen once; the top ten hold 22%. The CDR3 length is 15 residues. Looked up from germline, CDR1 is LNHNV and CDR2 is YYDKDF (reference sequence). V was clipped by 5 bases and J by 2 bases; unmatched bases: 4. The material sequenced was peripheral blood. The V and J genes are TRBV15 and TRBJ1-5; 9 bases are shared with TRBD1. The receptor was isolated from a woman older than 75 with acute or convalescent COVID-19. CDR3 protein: CATSSRDRGNQPQHF. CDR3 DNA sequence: TGTGCCACCAGCTCCCGGGACAGGGGCAATCAGCCCCAGCATTTT.